Below, 28 T cell receptor beta chains from the same sample are listed, as sequenced in a study of patients and donors after allogeneic stem cell transplantation (dated by TCRdb to 2020 to 2021). The method was RT-PCR. The sequencer listed for this sample is NextSeq 550. The public reads were run again by TCRdb, first through fastp at Q25 and then through MiXCR, and only productive beta chains were kept. Rows are unified per CDR3 protein, each entry keeping the most common DNA and genes. This sample lists some 880,000 distinct CDR3 sequences; more than 15% were detected once. The ten most abundant clones make up under 6.5% of the sample. Sequenced sample: blood, either unsorted or a sorted T cell fraction (not recorded which). These receptors all stem from a human donor who was either an allogeneic HSCT recipient or a stem cell or donor lymphocyte infusion donor (not recorded which). It is not recorded whose cells these are; they may come from a transplant donor.

In DNA, the CDR3 is TGCGCCAGCAGCCAAGATCTGGCGGGAGAAGAGCAGTACTTC. It encodes CASSQDLAGEEQYF. The chain is built from TRBV4-1 and TRBJ2-7, with TRBD2 matching over 7 bases. The CDR3 contains 14 residues. V gave up 0 bases and J gave up 7 bases; unmatched junction bases: 6. Germline loops: CDR1 MGHRA, CDR2 YSYEKL.

This clonotype was recorded at least ten times. One end of the junction fails to match germline, which may point to a read error. The genes are TRBV5-1 and TRBJ1-3; possibly TRBD1 for D (5 bases). The CDR3 contains 14 residues. Germline CDR1 reads SGHRS; CDR2 reads YFSETQ. The CDR3: CASSFQGSGNTIYF. CDR3 sequence (DNA): TGTGCCAGCAGTTTTCAGGGATCTGGAAACACCATATATTTT.

The table lists this clonotype with many counts. A junction end diverges from the germline sequence, so it may reflect a read error. The chain has TRBV5-1 and TRBJ2-2, with D unclear. The CDR3 consists of 12 residues. Germline-derived CDR1 and CDR2 are SGHRS and YFSETQ. CDR3 nucleotides: TGTGCCAGCAGCTCGAACACCGGGGAGCTGTTTTTT. As protein: CASSSNTGELFF.

This clonotype was observed many times. This chain links TRBV12-3 or TRBV12-4 with TRBJ1-2; TRBD1 is a possible D gene (5 bases). This CDR3 spans 13 amino acids. V lost 6 bases and J lost 8, with 16 bases in between. The CDR3 DNA follows: TGTGCCAGCAGGACCGGGGGTATGGCGGGCTACACCTTC. It yields the protein CASRTGGMAGYTF.

There are a few counts of this clonotype. This chain uses TRBV3-1 with TRBJ1-5, with D maybe TRBD1 (5 bases). V was shortened by 5 bases and J by 0 bases, with 14 bases between the two germline ends. The CDR3 contains 16 residues. Germline values: CDR1 LGHDT, CDR2 YNNKEL (reference sequence). CDR3 coding DNA: TGTGCCAGCAGCGGGGGGGGTCTCTTTAGCAATCAGCCCCAGCATTTT. It translates to CASSGGGLFSNQPQHF.

This clonotype was observed a handful of times. This rearrangement joins TRBV21-1 to TRBJ1-1; whether TRBD1, the table's D call, matches the DNA was not checked. TRBV21-1 corresponds to a pseudogene. The CDR3 consists of 16 residues. Written as DNA, the CDR3 is TGTGCCAGCAGCAATGGGTCGACAGGGGAGGTCACTGAAGCTTTCTTT. It yields the protein CASSNGSTGEVTEAFF.

The chain carries TRBV2 and TRBJ2-7; D is uncertain. This CDR3 region has 14 residues. The germline V gene has CDR1 SNHLY and CDR2 FYNNEI. Between the trimmed V and J ends, which lost 6 bases and 3 bases, there was a span of 15 bases. The CDR3 loop is CASRTRILSYEQYF. The DNA for the CDR3 is TGTGCCAGCAGAACTCGAATATTAAGCTACGAGCAGTACTTC. Based on the CDR3 plus reference TRBV2 and TRBJ2-7, the full variable domain is EPEVTQTPSHQVTQMGQEVILRCVPISNHLYFYWYRQILGQKVEFLVSFYNNEISEKSEIFDDQFSVERPDGSNFTLKIRSTKLEDSAMYFCASRTRILSYEQYFGPGTRLTVT.

This clonotype turned up a few times. J is TRBJ2-3 and V is TRBV14; D gene uncertain. CDR1 SGHDN and CDR2 FVKESK come from the germline V gene. The germline V and J ends were trimmed by 1 base and 1 base, with 9 bases remaining between them. The length of the CDR3 is 15 residues. CDR3 nucleotide sequence: TGTGCCAGCAGCCAAGGACTTTGGGGCACAGATACGCAGTATTTT. Its translation: CASSQGLWGTDTQYF. Full variable domain (rest looked up from reference TRBV14 and TRBJ2-3): EAGVTQFPSHSVIEKGQTVTLRCDPISGHDNLYWYRRVMGKEIKFLLHFVKESKQDESGMPNNRFLAERTGGTYSTLKVQPAELEDSGVYFCASSQGLWGTDTQYFGPGTRLTVL.

The gene calls are TRBV27 and TRBJ2-3; D is ambiguous. The CDR3 length is 13 residues. In germline, CDR1 is MNHEY, CDR2 SMNVEV (reference sequence). The V gene lost 6 bases and the J gene lost 4 bases, with 11 bases spanning the gap. CDR3 sequence: CASRVYEADTQYF. The CDR3 bases are TGTGCCAGCAGGGTCTACGAAGCAGATACGCAGTATTTT.

This clonotype was detected a few times. This chain uses TRBV12-3 or TRBV12-4 with TRBJ2-7; 9 bases agree with TRBD1. The J segment lost 5 bases and the V segment lost 10 bases, leaving 12 bases of the junction unmatched. The CDR3 is 14 amino acids. CDR3 sequence (DNA): TGTGCCACCCTAGAGGGGGGACAGGGCCACGAGCAGTACTTC. Protein sequence: CATLEGGQGHEQYF.

A few counts support this clonotype. The DNA for the CDR3 is TGTGCCAGCGCTCGGGATAGGGGTGCCTACGAGCAGTACTTC. It yields the protein CASARDRGAYEQYF. The chain has TRBV27 and TRBJ2-7; D possibly uses TRBD1 or TRBD2 (5 bases each). The CDR3 loop spans 14 amino acids. Germline V lookup: CDR1 MNHEY, CDR2 SMNVEV (reference sequence). Trimming removed 8 bases from V and 2 bases from J, with 16 bases in between.

V gene TRBV5-6 combines with J gene TRBJ2-7, with D unclear. Between the trimmed V and J ends, which lost 1 base and 2 bases, there was a span of 10 bases. Per the germline V gene, CDR1 is SGHDT and CDR2 is YYEEEE. The CDR3 totals 14 residues. Here the CDR3 reads CASSLMHITYEQYF. As DNA, the CDR3 is TGTGCCAGCAGCTTGATGCACATAACCTACGAGCAGTACTTC.

This chain joins TRBV20-1 and TRBJ1-2; D call uncertain. V was trimmed by 3 bases and J by 8 bases, leaving 4 bases between them. The CDR3 contains 9 residues. Germline V gives CDR1 DFQATT, CDR2 SNEGSKA (reference sequence). The CDR3 loop is CSASRGYTF. The CDR3 bases are TGCAGTGCTAGCCGCGGCTACACCTTC.

V gene TRBV15 combines with J gene TRBJ1-2, with 7 nucleotides matching TRBD1. Germline CDR1 and CDR2: LNHNV and YYDKDF (reference sequence). J was trimmed by 2 bases and V by 5 bases; bases with no gene match: 2. CDR3 length equals 13 residues. DNA for the CDR3: TGTGCCACCAGCGTGGGACAGAACTATGGCTACACCTTC. Amino acid sequence: CATSVGQNYGYTF.

This chain connects TRBV29-1 to TRBJ2-7, with a possible D match to TRBD2 (5 bases). CDR1 is SQVTM, CDR2 ANQGSEA, per germline. V shed 5 bases and J shed 4 bases, with 15 bases lying between them. This CDR3 is 13 amino acids long. The CDR3 nucleotides are TGCAGCGTTTCCATGACTGGCGGGTACGAGCAGTACTTC. As protein: CSVSMTGGYEQYF.

This chain links TRBV6-2 or TRBV6-3 with TRBJ2-1; 13 bases are a match to TRBD2. The germline CDR1 and CDR2 sequences are MNHEY and SVGEGT. This CDR3 has 15 amino acids. The J segment lost 6 bases and the V segment lost 6 bases, leaving 5 bases of the junction unmatched. The CDR3 is CASSLGTSGINEQFF. The CDR3, as DNA: TGTGCCAGCAGCCTGGGGACTAGCGGGATCAATGAGCAGTTCTTC.

This clonotype turned up a few times. Mismatch with germline at one junction end may stem from a read error. The chain combines TRBV12-3 or TRBV12-4 with TRBJ1-1; D is perhaps TRBD1 (6 bases). The CDR3 consists of 13 residues. This chain's CDR3 is CAISPGGGAEAFF. The CDR3 DNA follows: TGTGCCATCAGTCCGGGAGGGGGTGCAGAAGCTTTCTTT.

This clonotype was seen a few times. This chain uses TRBV25-1 with TRBJ2-1; TRBD2 matches 11 bases. CDR1 is MGHDK, CDR2 SYGVNS, per germline. The CDR3 contains 16 residues. Trimming removed 3 bases from V and 6 bases from J; junction bases left unmatched: 7. The CDR3 is CASSDPTSGIVNEQFF. CDR3 coding DNA: TGTGCCAGCAGTGACCCGACTAGCGGGATCGTCAATGAGCAGTTCTTC.

Only a few counts were recorded for this clonotype. The chain is built from TRBV18 and TRBJ2-7, with D uncertain. V lost 1 base, J lost 2 bases, and 12 bases lay in between. The CDR3 is 15 residues long. Germline assignment: CDR1 KGHSH and CDR2 LQKENI. CDR3 bases: TGTGCCAGCTCACCACAACCTTCCCGCCCCTACGAGCAGTACTTC. Residues: CASSPQPSRPYEQYF.

This clonotype was counted between two and nine times. DNA of the CDR3: TGTGCCAGCAGCCAAGGCGGTAGCGGAAGCACAGATACGCAGTATTTT. Residues: CASSQGGSGSTDTQYF. This chain joins TRBV4-2 and TRBJ2-3; tentatively, D is TRBD2 (6 bases). This CDR3 is built from 16 residues. Germline loops: CDR1 LGHNA, CDR2 YNFKEQ. Between the trimmed V and J ends, which lost 1 base and 0 bases, there was a span of 11 bases.

This clonotype was found many times. The J gene is TRBJ1-5, the V gene TRBV20-1, with unresolved D. V was pared by 3 bases and J by 0 bases, with 15 bases between. Germline loops: CDR1 DFQATT, CDR2 SNEGSKA (reference sequence). This CDR3 spans 16 amino acids. The CDR3 DNA sequence: TGCAGTGCTAGTAACGGGCTGATCTATAGCAATCAGCCCCAGCATTTT. Translation gives CSASNGLIYSNQPQHF.

The chain links TRBV3-1 to TRBJ2-7; D not resolved. The CDR3 runs 14 residues. Germline CDR1 and CDR2: LGHDT and YNNKEL (reference sequence). V was trimmed by 4 bases and J by 2 bases, leaving 12 bases between them. The CDR3 DNA follows: TGTGCCAGCAGCCTGCGGTCCGTAGCCTACGAGCAGTACTTC. Amino acids: CASSLRSVAYEQYF.

This clonotype was seen only a few times. This chain joins TRBV5-6 and TRBJ1-5; 7 positions match TRBD1. The germline CDR1 and CDR2 sequences are SGHDT and YYEEEE. With 3 bases clipped from V and 0 bases from J, the junction kept 6 bases outside the gene matches. This CDR3 is built from 16 residues. The CDR3 nucleotides are TGTGCCAGCAGCTCACGGGGACAGCATAGCAATCAGCCCCAGCATTTT. It encodes CASSSRGQHSNQPQHF.

This clonotype was picked up a small number of times. The genes are TRBV2 and TRBJ2-3, with TRBD2 matching over 7 bases. Germline V lookup: CDR1 SNHLY, CDR2 FYNNEI. The V segment lost 4 bases and the J segment 3 bases; nucleotides outside the gene matches: 10. The CDR3 covers 16 residues. In DNA, the CDR3 is TGTGCCAGCAGTGGACTAGCTAAATCACCTACAGATACGCAGTATTTT. This gives the protein CASSGLAKSPTDTQYF.

This clonotype was seen only a few times. J is TRBJ2-2 and V is TRBV4-1; D could derive from TRBD1 or TRBD2 (5 bases each). With 4 bases removed from V and 2 bases from J, the gap between germline ends came to 11 bases. The germline V gene has CDR1 MGHRA and CDR2 YSYEKL. The CDR3 spans 15 residues. Here the CDR3 DNA reads TGCGCCAGCAGCCGCGAGAGGGGAAACACCGGGGAGCTGTTTTTT. The encoded protein is CASSRERGNTGELFF.

The chain joins TRBV28 to TRBJ2-7; D gene unclear. The CDR3 runs to 14 residues. The V gene's germline CDR1 is MDHEN and CDR2 SYDVKM. With 9 bases removed from V and 4 bases from J, the gap between germline ends came to 19 bases. The CDR3 sequence: CASVTGGRAYEQYF. CDR3 coding DNA: TGTGCCAGTGTAACGGGCGGAAGGGCTTACGAGCAGTACTTC.

CDR3 DNA sequence: TGTGCCAGCACCTGGGAGGCCGAGGGCGAGCAGTACTTC. Its protein is CASTWEAEGEQYF. V and J are TRBV7-6 and TRBJ2-7, with D perhaps matching TRBD2 (6 bases). V was trimmed by 7 bases and J by 6 bases, leaving 16 bases between them. CDR3 length: 13 residues. CDR1 is SGHVS and CDR2 is FNYEAQ in the germline V gene.

In its sample, this clonotype was seen a few times. The chain employs TRBV12-3 or TRBV12-4 and TRBJ2-7; TRBD2 might be the D (5 bases). V was clipped by 3 bases and J by 6 bases, with 6 bases between them. The length of the CDR3 is 11 residues. CDR3 loop: CASSFLAEQYF. The CDR3 DNA sequence: TGTGCCAGCAGTTTTCTAGCCGAGCAGTACTTC.